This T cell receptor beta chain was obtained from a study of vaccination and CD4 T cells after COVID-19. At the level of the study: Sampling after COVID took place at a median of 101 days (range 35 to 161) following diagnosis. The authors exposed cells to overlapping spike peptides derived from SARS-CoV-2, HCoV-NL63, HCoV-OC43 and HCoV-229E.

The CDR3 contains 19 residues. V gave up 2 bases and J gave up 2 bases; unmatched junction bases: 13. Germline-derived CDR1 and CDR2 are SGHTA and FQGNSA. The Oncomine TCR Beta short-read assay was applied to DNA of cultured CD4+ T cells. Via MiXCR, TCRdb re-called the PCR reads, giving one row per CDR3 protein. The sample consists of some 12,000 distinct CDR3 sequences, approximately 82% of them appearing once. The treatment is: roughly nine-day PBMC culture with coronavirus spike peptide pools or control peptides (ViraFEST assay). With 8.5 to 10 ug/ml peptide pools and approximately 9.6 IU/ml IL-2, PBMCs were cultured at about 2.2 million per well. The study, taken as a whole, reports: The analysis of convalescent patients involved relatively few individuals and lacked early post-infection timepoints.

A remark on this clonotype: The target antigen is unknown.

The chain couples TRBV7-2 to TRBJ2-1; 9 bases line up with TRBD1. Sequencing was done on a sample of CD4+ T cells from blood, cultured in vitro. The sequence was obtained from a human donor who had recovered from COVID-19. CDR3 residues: CASSLRDRAGTYTYNEQFF. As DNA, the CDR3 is TGTGCCAGCAGCTTAAGGGACAGGGCCGGGACTTATACCTACAATGAGCAGTTCTTC.